This passage covers 3 T cell receptor beta chains from one sample sequenced in a study of blood T cell repertoires in COVID-19. The table came from immunoSEQ multiplex PCR; TCRdb's copy has only in-frame clones and leaves some out. The repertoire holds more than 95,000 clones, with roughly 83% as singletons. What was sequenced was peripheral blood. These receptors came from a man aged 30-40 years with acute or convalescent COVID-19.

In DNA, the CDR3 is TGCGCCAGCAGCATAGCCGGGACAGGGGCTGGAAACACCATATATTTT. Translated, it gives CASSIAGTGAGNTIYF. The V gene is TRBV4-3, the J gene TRBJ1-3, with 10 bases matching TRBD1. Germline trimming cut 5 bases from V and 2 bases from J; bases unmatched to any gene: 6. The germline V gene encodes CDR1 LGHNA and CDR2 YSLEER. This CDR3 region has 16 residues.

DNA for the CDR3: TGTGCCAGCAGTTACTCGATGGTAGCGGACCACAATGAGCAGTTCTTC. It encodes CASSYSMVADHNEQFF. The V call is TRBV6-2 or TRBV6-3, the J call TRBJ2-1; the D gene is possibly TRBD2 (6 bases). Germline CDR1 and CDR2: MNHEY and SVGEGT. CDR3 length: 16 residues. V lost 0 bases, J lost 5 bases, and 14 bases lay in between.

This chain joins TRBV28 and TRBJ2-7; D is possibly TRBD2 (5 bases). The V gene's germline CDR1 is MDHEN and CDR2 SYDVKM. Trimming took 3 bases from V and 4 from J, leaving 10 bases between them. The CDR3 length is 13 residues. The CDR3 protein is CASSLAGLYEQYV. The CDR3 nucleotides read TGTGCCAGCAGTTTGGCGGGCCTGTACGAGCAGTACGTC.